The 28 T cell receptor beta chains below all came from one sample that was sequenced in a study of T-cell memory formation after mild COVID-19. TCRdb recomputed calls from the 5' RACE reads with MiXCR, one row per CDR3 protein. The repertoire has some 48,000 distinct CDR3 sequences, 12% of them found once; the top ten carry around 24%. The sequencing input was PBMCs or a T cell subset sorted from them (not recorded which). These receptors all stem from a man aged 18 to 29 who had mild COVID-19 (a few samples of this study predate the infection). Cell type and time point are not known.

V is TRBV4-1 and J is TRBJ1-1, with a possible D match to TRBD1 (5 bases). The CDR3 sequence is 16 residues long. The V and J ends lost 0 bases and 5 bases respectively, with 16 bases between them. Germline V lookup: CDR1 MGHRA, CDR2 YSYEKL. CDR3 nucleotides: TGCGCCAGCAGCCAAGAAGGGAGCCTTTGGGGGACTGAAGCTTTCTTT. It specifies CASSQEGSLWGTEAFF.

This clonotype was observed many times. The chain's CDR3 is CASSQDSITDTQYF. The CDR3 DNA sequence: TGTGCCAGCAGCCAGGACAGTATCACAGATACGCAGTATTTT. The chain joins TRBV7-7 to TRBJ2-3; possible D gene TRBD1, 6 bases. Germline V lookup: CDR1 SSHAT, CDR2 FNYEAQ (reference sequence). V lost 5 bases and J 2 bases, leaving 11 bases between the germline ends. This CDR3 is built from 14 residues. Drawing the rest from reference TRBV7-7 and TRBJ2-3, the complete variable domain is GAGVSQSPRYKVTKRGQDVTLRCDPISSHATLYWYQQALGQGPEFLTYFNYEAQPDKSGLPSDRFSAERPEGSISTLTIQRTEQRDSAMYRCASSQDSITDTQYFGPGTRLTVL.

The genes are TRBV7-6 and TRBJ1-1; 8 bases line up with TRBD1. Germline V gene data show CDR1 as SGHVS and CDR2 as FNYEAQ. With V trimmed by 2 bases and J by 1 base, 0 bases remained unmatched. The CDR3 loop spans 14 amino acids. The DNA of the CDR3 is TGTGCCAGCAGCTTACAGGGGGCGAACACTGAAGCTTTCTTT. Amino acids: CASSLQGANTEAFF.

This clonotype was picked up many times. The chain joins TRBV7-2 to TRBJ2-1; 8 positions agree with TRBD2. CDR3 length equals 13 residues. Trimming took 0 bases from V and 16 from J; bases not matched to a gene: 8. Germline CDR1 is SGHTA and CDR2 is FQGNSA. For the CDR3, the DNA is TGTGCCAGCAGCTTAGCGTCGGGGGGGCCTCTTTTCTTC. Its protein is CASSLASGGPLFF.

CDR3 protein: CASSFSGGPGYTF. In DNA, the CDR3 is TGTGCCAGCAGTTTCTCAGGGGGACCTGGCTACACCTTC. V usage is TRBV28 and J usage is TRBJ1-2; TRBD1 aligns across 7 bases. With 3 bases clipped from V and 7 bases from J, the junction kept 5 bases outside the gene matches. CDR3 length: 13 amino acids. Germline assignment: CDR1 MDHEN and CDR2 SYDVKM.

This clonotype was picked up many times. This chain joins TRBV5-1 and TRBJ1-1; D remains ambiguous. Germline-derived CDR1 and CDR2 are SGHRS and YFSETQ. The V gene lost 0 bases and the J gene lost 11 bases, with 23 bases spanning the gap. This CDR3 spans 16 amino acids. The CDR3 is CASSLGAIGGSVNAFF. The CDR3 coding sequence is TGCGCCAGCAGCTTGGGGGCGATCGGAGGCTCCGTGAATGCTTTCTTT.

This clonotype was seen at least ten times. CDR3 in DNA: TGTGCCAGCAGCTTGGACCAGGGGGCCAATGAGCAGTTCTTC. It is translated as CASSLDQGANEQFF. The V and J genes are TRBV7-2 and TRBJ2-1; 8 bases align to TRBD1. V trimming: 3 bases; J trimming: 6 bases; junction bases outside the gene matches: 4. The CDR3 is 14 amino acids. Germline lookup yields CDR1 SGHTA and CDR2 FQGNSA.

The chain is built from TRBV20-1 and TRBJ2-5; TRBD2 might be the D (6 bases). CDR1 and CDR2 from the germline V gene are DFQATT and SNEGSKA (reference sequence). V was shortened by 6 bases and J by 7 bases, with 18 bases between the two germline ends. There are 13 residues in the CDR3. In DNA, the CDR3 is TGCAGTGCACGAACGGGGGATCTTGGGACCCAGTACTTC. This gives the protein CSARTGDLGTQYF.

This clonotype occurred many times. The CDR3 is CSASRLAGGNTDTQYF. The CDR3 DNA follows: TGCAGTGCTAGTCGACTAGCGGGGGGGAACACAGATACGCAGTATTTT. The chain couples TRBV20-1 to TRBJ2-3; TRBD2 matches 14 bases. Germline V gene data show CDR1 as DFQATT and CDR2 as SNEGSKA (reference sequence). J lost 2 bases, V lost 3 bases, and 4 bases had no gene match. This CDR3 has 16 residues.

This clonotype was observed a handful of times. V and J are TRBV20-1 and TRBJ2-7; D might be TRBD1 (5 bases). Germline V gene sequence: CDR1 DFQATT, CDR2 SNEGSKA (reference sequence). CDR3 length equals 14 residues. V lost 4 bases and J 6 bases, leaving 19 bases between the germline ends. The CDR3 DNA is TGCAGTGCTATAACAGGTCCGCTTTCGGGCGAGCAGTACGTC. Protein sequence: CSAITGPLSGEQYV.

This clonotype has more than one count but fewer than ten. The chain combines TRBV10-3 with TRBJ2-7, with 8 bases aligning to TRBD1. The CDR3 loop spans 11 amino acids. Germline loops: CDR1 ENHRY, CDR2 SYGVKD. The junction had 6 bases not matched to a gene; V was cut back by 10 bases and J by 7 bases. The CDR3: CANQGAREQYV. CDR3 nucleotides: TGTGCCAACCAGGGGGCGCGGGAGCAGTACGTC.

This clonotype has a count of ten or more. This rearrangement joins TRBV12-3 or TRBV12-4 to TRBJ2-2, with 9 bases that match TRBD1. J lost 4 bases, V lost 5 bases, and 5 bases had no gene match. The CDR3 is made up of 15 amino acids. The CDR3 loop reads CASSTPDRGTGELFF. The CDR3 DNA reads as TGTGCCAGCAGTACCCCGGACAGGGGCACCGGGGAGCTGTTTTTT.

This clonotype was seen a handful of times. This chain connects TRBV5-1 to TRBJ2-7; TRBD2 matches at 9 bases. From germline, CDR1 is SGHRS and CDR2 YFSETQ. This CDR3 has 14 residues. V gave up 0 bases and J gave up 7 bases; unmatched junction bases: 5. The chain's CDR3 is CASSLGPSGREQYF. The CDR3 DNA reads TGCGCCAGCAGCTTGGGACCCAGCGGGAGGGAGCAGTACTTC.

This sequence joins TRBV20-1 and TRBJ2-1, with 11 positions matching TRBD2. The germline V gene has CDR1 DFQATT and CDR2 SNEGSKA (reference sequence). V lost 0 bases and J lost 8; bases outside the gene matches: 12. This CDR3 contains 17 residues. The CDR3 spells CSARDSTPSGGWYEQFF. CDR3 nucleotides: TGCAGTGCTAGAGATTCTACCCCTAGCGGGGGGTGGTATGAGCAGTTCTTC.

This clonotype turned up a few times. V is TRBV4-1 and J is TRBJ2-3, with D uncertain. Germline CDR1 is MGHRA and CDR2 is YSYEKL. V dropped 1 base and J dropped 0 bases, with 8 bases sitting between them. The CDR3 has 15 amino acids. The CDR3 spells CASSQVKQSTDTQYF. The CDR3 DNA reads as TGCGCCAGCAGCCAAGTTAAGCAAAGCACAGATACGCAGTATTTT.

This clonotype has ten or more counts. V gene TRBV15 combines with J gene TRBJ2-5; weak D call: TRBD2 (6 bases). Trimming left V 9 bases short and J 5 bases short, with 13 bases between. The germline gives CDR1 LNHNV, CDR2 YYDKDF (reference sequence). The CDR3 loop spans 12 amino acids. This CDR3 is CATRRGGETQYF. CDR3 in DNA: TGTGCCACTAGGAGGGGTGGGGAGACCCAGTACTTC.

This chain connects TRBV7-2 to TRBJ2-3; the match to TRBD2 covers 7 bases. Trimming took 0 bases from V and 2 from J; bases not matched to a gene: 5. Germline CDR1 SGHTA, CDR2 FQGNSA. This CDR3 is 16 amino acids long. As DNA, the CDR3 is TGTGCCAGCAGCTTAGCACGGGGGGATGTCACAGATACGCAGTATTTT. Its translation: CASSLARGDVTDTQYF.

This clonotype was detected ten times or more. The V call is TRBV4-3, the J call TRBJ2-2; TRBD1 might be the D (6 bases). V gave up 3 bases and J gave up 3 bases, with 11 bases separating them. The germline V gene has CDR1 LGHNA and CDR2 YSLEER. The CDR3 loop spans 15 amino acids. CDR3 nucleotide sequence: TGCGCCAGCAGCCATGATAACAGGGACACCGGGGAGCTGTTTTTT. This translates into CASSHDNRDTGELFF.

There are a few counts of this clonotype. The V gene is TRBV28, the J gene TRBJ1-1, with a possible D match to TRBD1 (5 bases). The length of the CDR3 is 16 residues. The ends were cut back, 6 bases at V and 0 bases at J, with 17 bases in the middle. The germline CDR1 and CDR2 sequences are MDHEN and SYDVKM. CDR3 bases: TGTGCCAGCAGGACACCGAAACCGACAGTGAACACTGAAGCTTTCTTT. It is translated as CASRTPKPTVNTEAFF.

The CDR3 loop reads CASKSGTTVWQYF. CDR3 DNA sequence: TGTGCCAGCAAGTCCGGGACTACCGTATGGCAGTATTTT. The chain couples TRBV7-2 to TRBJ2-3, with TRBD2 matching 7 bases. CDR1 and CDR2 from the germline V gene are SGHTA and FQGNSA. CDR3 length equals 13 residues. V was pared by 7 bases and J by 11 bases, with 12 bases of the junction left unmatched.

The chain combines TRBV4-3 with TRBJ1-2; D ambiguous. Germline V gene sequence: CDR1 LGHNA, CDR2 YSLEER. The CDR3 covers 13 residues. V was shortened by 0 bases and J by 7 bases, with 9 bases between the two germline ends. CDR3: CASSQDGVRGYTF. The CDR3 DNA reads TGCGCCAGCAGCCAAGATGGGGTTCGTGGCTACACCTTC.

The J gene is TRBJ2-3, the V gene TRBV20-1; the D gene is possibly TRBD1 (6 bases). CDR3 length: 18 amino acids. Trimming pared 3 bases from V and 0 bases from J, leaving 22 bases between. CDR1 and CDR2 (germline): DFQATT, SNEGSKA (reference sequence). The CDR3 region has the DNA TGCAGTGCTAGCGAGGGTGACGCCAGGGGAACTAGCACAGATACGCAGTATTTT. It is translated as CSASEGDARGTSTDTQYF.

This clonotype has a count of ten or more. The gene calls are TRBV25-1 and TRBJ2-7; TRBD1 agrees at 7 bases. Trimming removed 6 bases from V and 0 bases from J; junction bases left unmatched: 8. Germline V gene sequence: CDR1 MGHDK, CDR2 SYGVNS. The CDR3 length is 15 residues. CDR3 nucleotides: TGTGCCAGCAGCCCCAGTGACAGGGCCTCCTACGAGCAGTACTTC. This codes for CASSPSDRASYEQYF.

This clonotype was seen a few times. The chain links TRBV24-1 to TRBJ2-2, with D tentatively TRBD1 (5 bases). The CDR3 runs 14 residues. V dropped 4 bases and J dropped 3 bases, with 8 bases sitting between them. Per the germline V gene, CDR1 is KGHDR and CDR2 is SFDVKD. The CDR3 sequence: CATSEFRDTGELFF. In nucleotides, the CDR3 is TGTGCCACCAGTGAATTCAGGGACACCGGGGAGCTGTTTTTT.

The V and J genes are TRBV7-9 and TRBJ2-7; the match to TRBD1 covers 7 bases. V lost 5 bases and J lost 0; bases outside the gene matches: 10. Germline CDR1 reads SEHNR; CDR2 reads FQNEAQ (reference sequence). The CDR3 has 16 amino acids. Written as DNA, the CDR3 is TGTGCCAGCAGCGCGACCGGGGACAGAGGCTCCTACGAGCAGTACTTC. This translates into CASSATGDRGSYEQYF.

The CDR3 reads CASSLGNGYTF. The CDR3 DNA sequence: TGTGCCAGCAGTTTAGGGAATGGCTACACCTTC. This chain joins TRBV12-3 or TRBV12-4 and TRBJ1-2; D gene uncertain. With 1 base removed from V and 6 bases from J, the gap between germline ends came to 3 bases. CDR3 length: 11 amino acids.

The chain couples TRBV9 to TRBJ2-3, with 8 bases that match TRBD2. The CDR3 is made up of 17 amino acids. Germline CDR1 SGDLS, CDR2 YYNGEE. V gave up 0 bases and J gave up 5 bases; unmatched junction bases: 11. The DNA for the CDR3 is TGTGCCAGCAGCGTAGACCCCTCCACGGGGGGGGAAGATACGCAGTATTTT. Translation gives CASSVDPSTGGEDTQYF. Supplemented by reference TRBV9 and TRBJ2-3, the full variable domain reads DSGVTQTPKHLITATGQRVTLRCSPRSGDLSVYWYQQSLDQGLQFLIQYYNGEERAKGNILERFSAQQFPDLHSELNLSSLELGDSALYFCASSVDPSTGGEDTQYFGPGTRLTVL.

This clonotype was observed a handful of times. This chain uses TRBV3-1 with TRBJ1-1; no reliable D call. This CDR3 has 13 amino acids. V was clipped by 5 bases and J by 3 bases, with 10 bases between them. Germline values: CDR1 LGHDT, CDR2 YNNKEL (reference sequence). CDR3 nucleotide sequence: TGTGCCAGCAGCGGCCAGGCGGACACTGAAGCTTTCTTT. Translating gives CASSGQADTEAFF.